This TCR beta chain was obtained from a study of blood T cell repertoires in COVID-19. On the study more broadly: Sites in the United States, Italy and Spain provided acute and convalescent COVID-19 samples. From T cells, B-cell-depleted T cells, or PBMCs came the material, which was cDNA or gDNA.

Profiled with immunoSEQ multiplex PCR; TCRdb holds only in-frame clones, not every one. The sample records 230,000 or so clones, nearly 90% being singletons. Seattle's enrolled individuals joined amid active infection and were then monitored longitudinally. The CDR3 runs to 13 residues. Trimming took 5 bases from V and 1 from J, leaving 8 bases between them. The origin of this receptor is a woman aged 55 to 70 with COVID-19, enrolled during active disease. The genes are TRBV12-3 or TRBV12-4 and TRBJ1-1; D remains unclear. Material: peripheral blood. CDR3: CASSPLPNTEAFF. CDR3 bases: TGTGCCAGCAGTCCGCTACCGAACACTGAAGCTTTCTTT.